This T cell receptor beta chain was profiled in a study of blood T cells in healthy people across ages. Germline CDR1 SGHRS, CDR2 YFSETQ. CDR3 length: 15 residues. Deletions cut 5 bases from V and 7 bases from J, with 19 bases between. The authors ran a second PCR of about 6 to 12 cycles using a sample-barcoded 5' primer and a J-beta primer mix. Using its own MiXCR run on the 5' RACE reads, TCRdb lists one record per CDR3 protein. This table holds roughly 1.6 million distinct CDR3 sequences, roughly 30% found once. The sample comprised blood. The V gene is TRBV5-1, the J gene TRBJ2-1; no clear D gene. The TCR sequence derives from a woman in her twenties or thirties in good health. In DNA, the CDR3 is TGCGCCAGCAGACCGGGCAGTGGAGCTGGGAATGAGCAGTTCTTC. Its protein product is CASRPGSGAGNEQFF. The full variable domain, completed using reference TRBV5-1 and TRBJ2-1, is KAGVTQTPRYLIKTRGQQVTLSCSPISGHRSVSWYQQTPGQGLQFLFEYFSETQRNKGNFPGRFSGRQFSNSRSEMNVSTLELGDSALYLCASRPGSGAGNEQFFGPGTRLTVL.